These T cell receptor beta chains were read from a single sample in a study of T cell repertoires in cytomegalovirus infection. TCRdb ran MiXCR on the reads and lists one entry per CDR3 protein. The sample lists fewer than 550,000 distinct CDR3 sequences, 10% to 12% seen once, with about a tenth in the top ten. Sequenced material: PBMCs. All receptors come from a human donor in good health (CMV status not recorded). Some clones in this sample may be carry-over from other donors' samples. CDR3s include the opening cysteine and the closing phenylalanine or tryptophan. A D gene is named only where the DNA matches it firmly. For some rows the clone size is stated as once, few or many, or as a class when expanded; others skip it.

>TRBV19|many|TRBD1|TRBJ2-1
TGTGCCAGTAGTATCGGACAGGGGGGCTACAATGAGCAGTTCTTC
CASSIGQGGYNEQFF
>TRBV5-5|many|TRBD1|TRBJ1-1
TGTGCCAGCAGCGCTACCGGGACAGGGAACACTGAAGCTTTCTTT
CASSATGTGNTEAFF
>TRBV28|many|TRBD2|TRBJ2-5
TGTGCCAGCAGTTTATGGGCCCTCGGGACTAGCGGCATTCACAGCCAAGAGACCCAGTACTTC
CASSLWALGTSGIHSQETQYF
>TRBV11-2|few|-|TRBJ2-1
TGTGCCAGCAGGGAACCCTCTCTGGACAATGAGCAGTTCTTC
CASREPSLDNEQFF
>TRBV7-8|many|TRBD1|TRBJ1-3
TGTGCCAGCAGCTTGGGACTACAGGGGGCGAACACCATATATTTT
CASSLGLQGANTIYF
>TRBV2|-|TRBD2|TRBJ2-1
TGTGCCAGAACCCGGGGGACTAGCGGCAATGAGCAGTTCTTC
CARTRGTSGNEQFF
>TRBV7-9|many|-|TRBJ1-5
TGTGCCAGCAGCTTAGTGGGCGGAGATCAGCCCCAGCATTTT
CASSLVGGDQPQHF
>TRBV19|-|-|TRBJ2-3
TGTGCCAGTAGGACAGTTGGGGCAGATACGCAGTATTTT
CASRTVGADTQYF
>TRBV6-6|many|TRBD2|TRBJ2-1
TGTGCCAGCACCTTTAGCGGGAGGGGGTACAATGAGCAGTTCTTC
CASTFSGRGYNEQFF
>TRBV14|-|-|TRBJ2-2
TGTGCCAGCAGCCAAGATCCAGGGGGGACCGGGGAGCTGTTTTTT
CASSQDPGGTGELFF
>TRBV24-1|few|TRBD1|TRBJ2-3
TGTGCCACCAGTGATTCCGGGACAGGTCTTCGTGATACGCAGTATTTT
CATSDSGTGLRDTQYF
>TRBV5-4|many|TRBD1|TRBJ2-1
TGTGCCAGCACCAAGCGACAGGGAAGGGACAATGAGCAGTTCTTC
CASTKRQGRDNEQFF
>TRBV19|few|TRBD1|TRBJ1-1
TGTGCCAGCGACAGGGTAGGGGACACTGAAGCTTTCTTT
CASDRVGDTEAFF
>TRBV12-3/TRBV12-4|few|-|TRBJ2-1
TGTGCCAGCAGTTTACAGGGGGGGGGACACAATGAGCAGTTCTTC
CASSLQGGGHNEQFF
>TRBV5-1|-|-|TRBJ2-1
TGCGCCAGCAGCTTAAAAATGGGACTGCAATACAATGAGCAGTTCTTC
CASSLKMGLQYNEQFF
>TRBV2|many|-|TRBJ2-7
TGTGCCAGCAGCGGTCACTCCTACGAGCAGTACTTC
CASSGHSYEQYF
>TRBV29-1|-|TRBD1|TRBJ2-1
TGCAGCGTTGAAGGCATACCGGGACAGGGGTTTGGGTACAATGAGCAGTTCTTC
CSVEGIPGQGFGYNEQFF
>TRBV5-1|-|-|TRBJ2-3
TGCGCCAGCAGTCCCGAGACTCCCCGGGGAGATACGCAGTATTTT
CASSPETPRGDTQYF
>TRBV6-6|few|TRBD1|TRBJ2-2
TGTGCCAGCAGCCAACAGACAGGGTTGGGCGGGGAGCTGTTTTTT
CASSQQTGLGGELFF
>TRBV29-1|-|TRBD1|TRBJ2-2
TGCAGCGTGCCGTGGGGACAGGGGGACACCGGGGAGCTGTTTTTT
CSVPWGQGDTGELFF
>TRBV4-1|-|-|TRBJ1-6
TGCGCCAGCAGCCAAGATGCCCCGGGACTCCTCTCGGTAGCCCTCCACTTT
CASSQDAPGLLSVALHF
>TRBV5-6|many|-|TRBJ2-7
TGTGCCAGCAGCTTGGAGGGGGGTCCTTTCTACGAGCAGTACTTC
CASSLEGGPFYEQYF
>TRBV11-1|many|-|TRBJ2-3
TGTGCCAGCAGCCGACAGGACCCCTACACAGATACGCAGTATTTT
CASSRQDPYTDTQYF
>TRBV27|few|-|TRBJ1-5
TGTGCCAGCGGGAGGGTAAGCCAGCCCCAGCATTTT
CASGRVSQPQHF
>TRBV5-1|-|-|TRBJ1-1
TGCGCCAGCAGCTTGTTGGGCAGGGGTTGGACTGAAGCTTTCTTT
CASSLLGRGWTEAFF
>TRBV10-3|many|-|TRBJ2-7
TGTGCCATCAGTGAGGGCAGTGGCTACGAGCAGTACTTC
CAISEGSGYEQYF
>TRBV20-1|-|-|TRBJ1-6
TGCAGTGCTCCAGGGGAGGAGGGCCCTATCAATTCACCCCTCCACTTT
CSAPGEEGPINSPLHF
>TRBV20-1|-|-|TRBJ2-6
TGCAGTGCTAGAGATCAAGGGGTTGGGGCCAACGTCCTGACTTTC
CSARDQGVGANVLTF
>TRBV5-1|few|TRBD2|TRBJ2-5
TGCGCCAGCTTTAAAGGGACTAGCGGGAGAGAGACCCAGTACTTC
CASFKGTSGRETQYF
>TRBV5-1|many|-|TRBJ2-2
TGCGCCAGCAGCTTGTGGACAGACACCGGGGAGCTGTTTTTT
CASSLWTDTGELFF
>TRBV7-6|many|-|TRBJ1-1
TGTGCCAGCAGCTTAGGTCGAGGACGGGTGAACACTGAAGCTTTCTTT
CASSLGRGRVNTEAFF
>TRBV20-1|-|-|TRBJ2-1
TGCAGTGCTAGAAGGGGCACGGGGATTTATGAGCAGTTCTTC
CSARRGTGIYEQFF
>TRBV12-3/TRBV12-4|few|TRBD1|TRBJ1-4
TGTGCCAGCAGTTTTGGGGACAGGGATGAAAAACTGTTTTTT
CASSFGDRDEKLFF
>TRBV7-2|many|TRBD1|TRBJ2-7
TGTGCCAGCAGCTTAGAGGGCCTGACAGGGGGTTGGTACGAGCAGTACTTC
CASSLEGLTGGWYEQYF
>TRBV9|-|-|TRBJ1-1
TGTGCCAGCAGCGGCTTAGGGTACTCTGAAGCTTTCTTT
CASSGLGYSEAFF
>TRBV7-2|many|TRBD1|TRBJ1-6
TGTGCCAGCAGCTTCGACAGGGGGAGAGTTTCACCCCTCCACTTT
CASSFDRGRVSPLHF
>TRBV7-6|-|TRBD2|TRBJ2-1
TGTGCCAGCAGGCCAGTGGGGGGGAAGGATGAGCAGTTCTTC
CASRPVGGKDEQFF
>TRBV28|-|-|TRBJ2-6
TGTGCCAGCAGTCTCCGTGGTACAGCTGGGGCCAACGTCCTGACTTTC
CASSLRGTAGANVLTF
>TRBV9|many|TRBD1|TRBJ2-1
TGTGCCAGCAGCCCGACAGGGGGTGAGCAGTTCTTC
CASSPTGGEQFF
>TRBV2|many|TRBD2|TRBJ2-3
TGTGCCAGCACCTCGGCGCTAGCGGTCACAGATACGCAGTATTTT
CASTSALAVTDTQYF
>TRBV19|few|-|TRBJ1-4
TGTGCCAGTACCCCAGGCCCGGGACGGCAAAATGAAAAACTGTTTTTT
CASTPGPGRQNEKLFF
>TRBV29-1|-|-|TRBJ1-5
TGCAGCGTTGGGGACAGCAATCAGCCCCAGCATTTT
CSVGDSNQPQHF
>TRBV14|-|-|TRBJ1-6
TGTGCCAGCAGCCGCGGGATCCAACGTAATTCACCCCTCCACTTT
CASSRGIQRNSPLHF
>TRBV4-1|many|-|TRBJ1-2
TGCGCCAGCAGCCAAGAGGAGGGGCGGAACTATGGCTACACCTTC
CASSQEEGRNYGYTF
>TRBV19|many|-|TRBJ2-6
TGTGCCAGTAGTCGGGCAGATAGAAGCTCTGGGGCCAACGTCCTGACTTTC
CASSRADRSSGANVLTF
>TRBV5-1|-|TRBD2|TRBJ2-3
TGCGCCAGCAGCTTGGTTAGCGGGGGGCCCCGGGATACGCAGTATTTT
CASSLVSGGPRDTQYF
>TRBV19|many|-|TRBJ1-5
TGTGCCAGTAGTGCCCCCAGCCGGGTATACCAGCCCCAGCATTTT
CASSAPSRVYQPQHF
>TRBV6-5|few|-|TRBJ2-3
TGTGCCAGCAGTTACTCGAAGCGCACAGATACGCAGTATTTT
CASSYSKRTDTQYF
>TRBV7-2|many|-|TRBJ2-7
TGTGCCAGCAGCTTAGAACAGGGCCCCTACGAGCAGTACTTC
CASSLEQGPYEQYF
>TRBV6-2/TRBV6-3|many|-|TRBJ1-5
TGTGCCAGCAGTTACGGGGAGGAAGGCGGTCAGCCCCAGCATTTT
CASSYGEEGGQPQHF
>TRBV7-9|few|-|TRBJ2-1
TGTGCCAGCACCCTTGGGGCCGGCGAGCAGTTCTTC
CASTLGAGEQFF
>TRBV10-3|-|TRBD2|TRBJ2-1
TGTGCCATCAGTGACACGGGGCGGGGGAACGACAATGAGCAGTTCTTC
CAISDTGRGNDNEQFF
>TRBV7-9|many|-|TRBJ2-7
TGTGCCAGCAGCTTAGACCAGCGGATCTACGAGCAGTACTTC
CASSLDQRIYEQYF
>TRBV29-1|-|-|TRBJ2-1
TGCAGCGTTGAGGACTTTGTAGCGGTTGAGCAGTTCTTC
CSVEDFVAVEQFF
>TRBV3-1|many|-|TRBJ1-2
TGTGCCAGCAGCCAAGCCAGGGGCCTGGCCACCTTC
CASSQARGLATF
>TRBV14|many|-|TRBJ2-1
TGTGCCAGCAGCCACCTAGCTGGTAGCCATGAGCAGTTCTTC
CASSHLAGSHEQFF